Here is one T cell receptor beta chain with its context. The data were taken from a study of T cells in Graves' hyperthyroidism and ophthalmopathy. Subjects with ophthalmopathy showed a Clinical Activity Score no lower than 3, a NOSPECS grade no lower than 4, and a duration shorter than 3 months. It was RNA transcripts that yielded the amplified TCR beta CDR3 regions. The TCR CDR3 was amplified in a first-round RT-PCR using the HTBI primer set. One entry per CDR3 protein, called by TCRdb with MiXCR from the multiplex PCR reads. Here the sample spans over 250,000 distinct CDR3 sequences, approximately 23% being singletons. The CDR3 has 13 residues. V lost 0 bases to trimming and J lost 5 bases, with 9 bases between them. CDR1 and CDR2 from the germline V gene are SGHRS and YFSETQ.

The origin of this receptor is a man aged 25-40 years with Graves' ophthalmopathy. The chain links TRBV5-1 to TRBJ2-7; no firm D call. The material sequenced was blood. CDR3 protein: CASSLEGVDEQYF. In DNA form, the CDR3 reads TGCGCCAGCAGCTTGGAAGGTGTAGACGAGCAGTACTTC.